This TCR beta chain emerged from a study of blood T cell repertoires in COVID-19 (dated by TCRdb to the early 2020s). Notes on the research overall: The collaborator samples originated in the United States, Italy and Spain and spanned the acute and convalescent phases of COVID-19. The material from the prospective study consisted of cDNA or gDNA derived from T cells, B-cell-depleted T cells, or PBMCs. Subjects who had been exposed to COVID-19, were actively infected with it, or had recovered from it provided the deeply sampled blood TCRbeta repertoires that made up the dataset. The repertoires were made available in a free public database intended to serve as a resource for research on the immune response to SARS-CoV-2. The samples were drawn from two sources: the first 160 participants of the ongoing ImmuneRACE study, and 950 to 1,500 subjects contributed by 6 global collaborators. Nearly every sample came with metadata listing a de-identified subject ID, COVID-19 status, age in years and sex. Where available, HLA class I and class II types were obtained from metadata supplied by the sample provider rather than from assay-based typing. The full study reports these points: The amount of clinical and demographic metadata varied by source and participant and was provided uncurated.

Each collaborating institution followed its own protocols to collect whole blood in K2EDTA tubes. For TCRbeta analysis, collaborators shipped samples in one of three forms: frozen whole blood, isolated PBMCs, or DNA extracted from either of those sample types. TCRbeta CDR3 regions were amplified from genomic DNA using the immunoSEQ Assay, a bias-controlled multiplex PCR. From the authors' description of their analysis: The number of nucleated cells in each sample was estimated by amplification of reference gene primers within the assay. Sequence reads were collapsed and filtered to measure the absolute abundance of every unique TCRbeta CDR3 rearrangement. For each sample, productive Simpson clonality was calculated as the square root of Simpson's diversity index over productive rearrangements. Imported from immuneACCESS, the table was reduced by TCRdb to in-frame sequences with V and J called. These copies leave out some clones; in studies compared against another copy, an unresolved V gene accounts for under half, and the cause of the remainder is not known. D and trimming come from the DNA, and the V and J calls and clone size come from that table. This sample holds 200,000 to 300,000 clones; about 85% were observed only once. The top ten hold about 8% of the sample.

Turning to this clone: The antigen this receptor binds is unknown. No qualities accompany the bases; no much larger clone lies one base away.

Germline trimming: 4 bases from V, 6 bases from J; junction bases outside gene matches: 7. From its cysteine to its phenylalanine, the CDR3 spans 15 amino acids. Just the 45-base CDR3 DNA is kept, in frame starting at base 1. Based on the germline V gene (reference sequence), the CDR1 and CDR2 sequences are LNHDA and SQIVND. The sequenced sample consisted of peripheral blood. This receptor was obtained from an elderly woman with acute or convalescent COVID-19. The chain is assembled from TRBV19 and TRBJ2-1, with 9 junctional bases fitting TRBD2. The DNA sequence is given as TGTGCCAGTAGTACCGCCGGGACTAGCCTCAATGAGCAGTTCTTC. This yields the protein CASSTAGTSLNEQFF. The full variable domain, with segments outside the CDR3 supplied by the reference TRBV19 and TRBJ2-1 proteins, appears as DGGITQSPKYLFRKEGQNVTLSCEQNLNHDAMYWYRQDPGQGLRLIYYSQIVNDFQKGDIAEGYSVSREKKESFPLTVTSAQKNPTAFYLCASSTAGTSLNEQFFGPGTRLTVL.